Detailed here is one TCR beta chain. Germline CDR1 SQVTM, CDR2 ANQGSEA. This CDR3 region has 16 residues. V dropped 7 bases and J dropped 3; count of bases not matched to a gene: 14. This sample was included in a study of control samples from healthy donors and cancer patients. Sequenced by immunoSEQ multiplex PCR; TCRdb stores in-frame clones only, minus some. The sample lists over 100,000 clones, about 88% occurring once. Sequenced material: blood. This TCR was sampled from a man aged 45-65 years in good health. The rearrangement uses TRBV29-1 and TRBJ1-1; 10 bases are a match to TRBD1. CDR3 sequence: CSGKSWTGGKDTEAFF. For the CDR3, the DNA is TGCAGCGGGAAATCCTGGACAGGGGGTAAGGACACTGAAGCTTTCTTT.